Below are 23 T cell receptor beta chains sequenced from a single sample in a study of blood T cell repertoires in COVID-19. Assay: immunoSEQ multiplex PCR; the TCRdb copy retains only in-frame clones and omits some. The profile shows 130,000 to 150,000 clones, roughly 89% of them singletons. The sequencing sample was made of PBMCs or T cells enriched from blood (not recorded which). These TCRs come from a woman in her 50s who had been exposed to COVID-19.

This rearrangement joins TRBV30 to TRBJ1-1; D uncertain. The CDR3 totals 14 residues. Looked up from germline, CDR1 is GTSNPN and CDR2 is SVGIG (reference sequence). V was shortened by 3 bases and J by 1 base, with 12 bases between the two germline ends. CDR3 protein: CAWRKGRGNTEAFF. CDR3 in DNA: TGTGCCTGGAGGAAAGGACGGGGGAACACTGAAGCTTTCTTT.

V gene TRBV4-3 combines with J gene TRBJ2-3; 7 nucleotides agree with TRBD2. Germline CDR1 reads LGHNA; CDR2 reads YSLEER. The CDR3 loop spans 14 amino acids. V was clipped by 4 bases and J by 2 bases; unmatched bases: 3. CDR3: CASSLSGDTDTQYF. The CDR3 DNA reads as TGCGCCAGCAGCCTCAGCGGGGACACAGATACGCAGTATTTT.

This clone has ten or more counts. This chain joins TRBV27 and TRBJ2-3, with 7 bases fitting TRBD2. Germline CDR1 reads MNHEY; CDR2 reads SMNVEV (reference sequence). V dropped 3 bases and J dropped 1; count of bases not matched to a gene: 4. This CDR3 has 15 residues. CDR3 sequence (DNA): TGTGCCAGCAGTTTCTTGGGGGGGGGCACAGATACGCAGTATTTT. This sequence encodes CASSFLGGGTDTQYF.

This clone is a singleton in its sample. J is TRBJ2-7 and V is TRBV6-5; 11 bases are shared with TRBD1. V lost 2 bases and J lost 4; bases outside the gene matches: 4. This CDR3 spans 15 amino acids. The germline V gene has CDR1 MNHEY and CDR2 SVGAGI. The CDR3 is CASSYTGQGAYEQYF. In DNA form, the CDR3 reads TGTGCCAGCAGTTACACAGGACAGGGGGCTTACGAGCAGTACTTC.

This clone showed up just a few times. V and J are TRBV3-1 (or the pseudogene TRBV3-2) and TRBJ2-2; D is possibly TRBD2 (6 bases). Germline V gene lookup returns CDR1 LGHDT and CDR2 YNNKEL (reference sequence). Trimming pared 3 bases from V and 2 bases from J, leaving 13 bases between. This CDR3 has 16 residues. The CDR3 loop is CASSQGWGTNTGELFF. CDR3 DNA: TGTGCCAGCAGCCAGGGGTGGGGGACTAACACCGGGGAGCTGTTTTTT.

The rearrangement links TRBV3-1 (or the pseudogene TRBV3-2) to TRBJ2-5, with D possibly being TRBD1 (6 bases). V lost 3 bases to trimming and J lost 1 base, with 15 bases between them. The CDR3 contains 16 residues. Germline assignment: CDR1 LGHDT and CDR2 YNNKEL (reference sequence). This CDR3 is CASSQDHGQPQETQYF. CDR3 sequence (DNA): TGTGCCAGCAGCCAGGACCACGGACAGCCCCAAGAGACCCAGTACTTC.

In its sample, this clone was seen once. V and J are TRBV7-6 and TRBJ2-7; 8 bases line up with TRBD1. CDR1 and CDR2 from the germline V gene are SGHVS and FNYEAQ. The CDR3 totals 16 residues. Trimming at V came to 5 bases and at J to 0 bases, leaving 9 bases not matched to a gene. Here the CDR3 reads CASSPARTGTSYEQYF. In DNA form, the CDR3 reads TGTGCCAGCAGCCCAGCAAGGACAGGGACCTCCTACGAGCAGTACTTC.

This chain uses TRBV27 with TRBJ1-3, with D unclear. The ends were cut back, 7 bases at V and 11 bases at J, with 3 bases in the middle. Looked up from germline, CDR1 is MNHEY and CDR2 is SMNVEV (reference sequence). The CDR3 is made up of 8 amino acids. The CDR3 DNA follows: TGTGCCAGCATCGCCATATATTTT. It codes for CASIAIYF.

The chain uses TRBV5-1 and TRBJ2-5, with unresolved D. Looked up from germline, CDR1 is SGHRS and CDR2 is YFSETQ. Trimming stripped 5 bases from V and 11 bases from J, with 13 bases between. The CDR3 runs 11 residues. CDR3 coding DNA: TGCGCCAGCAGTAATGGGCCTTGGCAGTACTTC. Encoded protein: CASSNGPWQYF.

The gene calls are TRBV3-1 (or the pseudogene TRBV3-2) and TRBJ2-3, with a possible D match to TRBD1 (6 bases). Germline values: CDR1 LGHDT, CDR2 YNNKEL (reference sequence). The V gene lost 4 bases and the J gene lost 3 bases, with 14 bases spanning the gap. This CDR3 has 15 amino acids. CDR3 nucleotides: TGTGCCAGCAGCCTACAGGGCTCGGTGACAGATACGCAGTATTTT. It is translated as CASSLQGSVTDTQYF.

The chain uses TRBV4-3 and TRBJ1-2, with 8 bases identical to TRBD1. Germline V CDR1 and CDR2: LGHNA, YSLEER. The CDR3 spans 14 residues. The V and J ends lost 1 base and 8 bases, in that order; junction bases with no gene match: 6. CDR3 protein: CASSQAAGGGGYTF. CDR3 DNA sequence: TGCGCCAGCAGCCAAGCAGCAGGGGGCGGCGGCTACACCTTC.

This chain joins TRBV6-1 and TRBJ2-5, with TRBD1 as a possible D gene (6 bases). The germline V and J ends were trimmed by 0 bases and 1 base, with 6 bases remaining between them. The CDR3 consists of 14 residues. Per the germline V gene, CDR1 is MNHNS and CDR2 is SASEGT. CDR3 in DNA: TGTGCCAGCAGTGAAGCAGGGGGCCAAGAGACCCAGTACTTC. Its protein product is CASSEAGGQETQYF.

This chain joins TRBV5-4 and TRBJ2-3, with D unclear. This CDR3 region has 14 residues. The germline CDR1 and CDR2 sequences are SGHNT and YYREEE (reference sequence). V dropped 1 base and J dropped 0 bases, with 6 bases sitting between them. The CDR3 protein is CASSLTTSTDTQYF. CDR3 DNA sequence: TGTGCCAGCAGCTTGACGACTAGCACAGATACGCAGTATTTT.

The chain carries TRBV6-6 and TRBJ2-7; maybe TRBD1 (8 bases). The germline gives CDR1 MNHNY, CDR2 SVGAGI (reference sequence). The length of the CDR3 is 17 residues. Trimming cost V 5 bases and J 6 bases, with 26 bases left between them. The CDR3 loop reads CASSPRLGGTGAAEQYF. For the CDR3, the DNA is TGTGCCAGCAGTCCCAGGTTGGGGGGGACAGGAGCCGCCGAGCAGTACTTC.

This chain links TRBV9 with TRBJ2-5; TRBD1 is a possible D gene (5 bases). Looked up from germline, CDR1 is SGDLS and CDR2 is YYNGEE. This CDR3 is 15 amino acids long. The germline V and J ends were trimmed by 0 bases and 6 bases, with 15 bases remaining between them. The CDR3 sequence: CASSVDSGNPKTQYF. For the CDR3, the DNA is TGTGCCAGCAGCGTAGACTCAGGGAATCCCAAGACCCAGTACTTC.

V and J are TRBV27 and TRBJ1-6; weak D call: TRBD1 (6 bases). There are 15 residues in the CDR3. V lost 0 bases and J 7 bases, leaving 10 bases between the germline ends. Germline V CDR1 and CDR2: MNHEY, SMNVEV (reference sequence). The CDR3 region has the DNA TGTGCCAGCAGTTTATCACAGGGTGACAATTCACCCCTCCACTTT. Protein product: CASSLSQGDNSPLHF.

The chain combines TRBV10-3 with TRBJ1-4; D gene ambiguous. The CDR3 length is 15 residues. The germline gives CDR1 ENHRY, CDR2 SYGVKD. V was trimmed by 3 bases and J by 8 bases, leaving 16 bases between them. The CDR3 bases are TGTGCCATCAGTGAAGCGTCCGGCGGGTCCGAAAAACTGTTTTTT. Residues: CAISEASGGSEKLFF.

This rearrangement joins TRBV6-5 to TRBJ1-3; 10 bases are shared with TRBD1. The CDR3 runs to 13 residues. The germline V gene encodes CDR1 MNHEY and CDR2 SVGAGI. The ends lost 6 bases at V and 7 bases at J; junction bases unmatched: 3. The CDR3 here is CASRPGQGNTIYF. DNA of the CDR3: TGTGCCAGCAGGCCGGGACAGGGGAACACCATATATTTT.

CDR3: CASRPLGTRRDRGDNEQFF. CDR3 sequence (DNA): TGTGCCAGCAGGCCCCTGGGGACCCGCCGGGACAGGGGTGACAATGAGCAGTTCTTC. The genes are TRBV11-2 and TRBJ2-1; 10 nucleotides align to TRBD1. Germline trimming cut 6 bases from V and 5 bases from J; bases unmatched to any gene: 19. CDR1 is SGHAT, CDR2 FQNNGV, per germline. The CDR3 consists of 19 residues.

The chain combines TRBV28 with TRBJ1-5, with D perhaps matching TRBD1 (5 bases). Germline-derived CDR1 and CDR2 are MDHEN and SYDVKM. The V and J ends lost 5 bases and 4 bases respectively, with 18 bases between them. The CDR3 is 16 residues long. The CDR3 reads CASSPPWGRVNQPQHF. In nucleotides, the CDR3 is TGTGCCAGCAGTCCCCCGTGGGGCAGGGTTAATCAGCCCCAGCATTTT.

CDR3 protein: CASKPLGDRGPPNYGYTF. In DNA form, the CDR3 reads TGCGCCAGCAAACCTTTAGGGGACAGGGGACCACCTAACTATGGCTACACCTTC. The chain uses TRBV10-2 and TRBJ1-2, with 10 nucleotides matching TRBD1. Trimming removed 7 bases from V and 0 bases from J; junction bases left unmatched: 14. The germline gives CDR1 WSHSY, CDR2 SAAADI. The CDR3 covers 18 residues.

This rearrangement joins TRBV5-6 to TRBJ2-5; the D is unclear. The CDR3 covers 13 residues. V dropped 0 bases and J dropped 8 bases, with 11 bases sitting between them. From germline, CDR1 is SGHDT and CDR2 YYEEEE. The CDR3 DNA reads TGTGCCAGCAGCTTGGGCCAGACGGGTACCCAGTACTTC. It specifies CASSLGQTGTQYF.

This chain joins TRBV7-8 and TRBJ2-5, with TRBD1 as a possible D gene (5 bases). V lost 5 bases to trimming and J lost 1 base, with 23 bases between them. CDR3 length: 18 amino acids. Germline V CDR1 and CDR2: SGHVS, FQNEAQ. Here the CDR3 DNA reads TGTGCCAGCAGCGGGGTCGGATTTAGGGGCAGCGTCCAAGAGACCCAGTACTTC. It is translated as CASSGVGFRGSVQETQYF.